This is a list of T cell receptor beta chains from one sample in a study of tumor-infiltrating lymphocytes in primary liver carcinoma. A single record per CDR3 protein comes from TCRdb applying MiXCR to the multiplex PCR reads. Counted here are fewer than 350,000 distinct CDR3 sequences, less than 75% occurring once; the ten biggest clones make up more than 8.5%. Sequencing was performed on peripheral blood. These receptors were obtained from a man in his forties with primary liver carcinoma and hepatitis B virus infection. Each CDR3 is given without its conserved first and last residue. Rows may omit the clone size; those that give it use once, few, many or a size class.

v_gene,abundance,CDR3aa
TRBV6-2/TRBV6-3,-,ASNRLAGGETQY
TRBV12-3/TRBV12-4,-,ASSYSVSTGELF
TRBV6-1,many,ASIPRTGVSGGYT
TRBV11-3,once,ASSLDSGSITDTQY
TRBV7-8,many,ASSPADTQY
TRBV29-1,many,AGAGGNTEAF
TRBV6-2/TRBV6-3,once,VSSEQGRGTEAF
TRBV28,-,ASKDSRTGGVYGYT
TRBV19,-,ASSIASGRINEQF
TRBV6-6,-,ASRETRTEGAEAF
TRBV11-2,-,TSSSMERGNTGELF
TRBV6-1,few,ASNDRVLGTGELF
TRBV5-5,-,ASSFTGGPVSSYDEQF
TRBV2,-,ASSEGWQVTYEQY
TRBV4-2,-,ASSQVLGRGAGGNTGEPF
TRBV6-1,-,DSSKTGLAGELF
TRBV11-3,-,ASSGNDGSEQF
TRBV6-2/TRBV6-3,-,ASSSQGKNGYT
TRBV7-9,-,ASSLGGGSQPQH
TRBV29-1,many,SVGRDSYEQY
TRBV29-1,-,SVEGEEKAQY
TRBV28,-,ANRDPGLTGGEF
TRBV28,-,ASSLMDRSSSGANALT
TRBV14,few,ASSREIATSYEQY
TRBV11-2,-,AGSLNRDSGRETQY
TRBV10-2,-,ASSVRGNNSPIH
TRBV12-3/TRBV12-4,-,ASRVMTYKQY
TRBV12-3/TRBV12-4,few,ASSFGGMDYGYA
TRBV29-1,many,SVLPGGGNTGELF
TRBV28,-,ASISGQIGEQY
TRBV28,once,ANSLVHNEQF